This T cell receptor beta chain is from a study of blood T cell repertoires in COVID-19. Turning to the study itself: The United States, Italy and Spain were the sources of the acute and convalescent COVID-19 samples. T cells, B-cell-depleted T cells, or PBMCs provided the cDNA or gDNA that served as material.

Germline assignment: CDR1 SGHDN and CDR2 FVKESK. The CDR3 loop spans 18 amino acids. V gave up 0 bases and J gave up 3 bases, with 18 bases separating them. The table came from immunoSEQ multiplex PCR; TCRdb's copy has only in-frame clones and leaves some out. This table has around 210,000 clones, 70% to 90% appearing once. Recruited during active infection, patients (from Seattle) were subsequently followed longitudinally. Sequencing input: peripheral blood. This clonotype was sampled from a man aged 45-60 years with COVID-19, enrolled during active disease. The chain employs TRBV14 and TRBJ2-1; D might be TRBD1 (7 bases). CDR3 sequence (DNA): TGTGCCAGCAGCCAAGAAGGTGTTCAGGGGGGTTTCTACAATGAGCAGTTCTTC. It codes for CASSQEGVQGGFYNEQFF.